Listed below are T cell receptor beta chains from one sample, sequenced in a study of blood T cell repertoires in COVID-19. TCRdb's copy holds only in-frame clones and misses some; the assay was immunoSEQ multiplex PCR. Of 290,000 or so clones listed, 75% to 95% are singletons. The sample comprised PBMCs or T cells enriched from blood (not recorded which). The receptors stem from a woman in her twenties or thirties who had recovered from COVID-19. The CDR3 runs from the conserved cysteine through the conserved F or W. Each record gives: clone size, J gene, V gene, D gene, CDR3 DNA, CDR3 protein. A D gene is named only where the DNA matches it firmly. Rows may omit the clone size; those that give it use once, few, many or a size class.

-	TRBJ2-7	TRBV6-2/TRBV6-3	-	TGTGCCAGCAGTTACGATCGGGGAATGGATGCCTACGAGCAGTACTTC	CASSYDRGMDAYEQYF
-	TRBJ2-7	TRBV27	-	TGTGCCAGCAGTTTTTATACTAGTACTCCCTACGAGCAGTACTTC	CASSFYTSTPYEQYF
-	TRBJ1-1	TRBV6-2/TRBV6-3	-	TGTGCCAGCAGTTACTCTTCCCGTAACACTGAAGCTTTCTTT	CASSYSSRNTEAFF
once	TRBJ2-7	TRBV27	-	TGTGCCAGTAGAAGTATAACTCCGACCTACGAGCAGTACTTC	CASRSITPTYEQYF
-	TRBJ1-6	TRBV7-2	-	TGTGCCAGCAGCTTAGCTTCGGAGGGAAATAATTCACCCCTCCACTTT	CASSLASEGNNSPLHF
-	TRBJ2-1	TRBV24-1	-	TGTGCCACCAGCCGGGACTGGGGCAATGAGCAGTTCTTC	CATSRDWGNEQFF
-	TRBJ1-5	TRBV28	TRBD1	TGTGCCAGCAACCCACCGGACAGGGCCAATCAGCCCCAGCATTTT	CASNPPDRANQPQHF
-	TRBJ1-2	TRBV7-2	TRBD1	TGTGCCAGCAGCTGGATGGGACAGGGCTCCTATGGCTACACCTTC	CASSWMGQGSYGYTF
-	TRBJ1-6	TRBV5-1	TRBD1	TGCGCCAGCAGCTTGGACAGGGGGTTTTATTCACCCCTCCACTTT	CASSLDRGFYSPLHF
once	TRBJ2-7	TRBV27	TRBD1	TGTGCCAGCACCACGGTCGGGACAGGGCGGTTCGAGCAGTACTTC	CASTTVGTGRFEQYF